Each of the 18 T cell receptor beta chains below was sequenced from the same sample in a study of T cells after posttransplantation cyclophosphamide. Sequencing used immunoSEQ multiplex PCR; TCRdb keeps in-frame clones, though not all of them. Found here are 2,500 to 3,000 clones, over 70% of them singletons; the top ten hold around 20%. Material: PBMCs. The receptors here all came from a man younger than 45 with a blood cancer, CMV-positive, and with a related stem cell donor.

This clone has a single count. The chain links TRBV7-9 to TRBJ2-3; D is uncertain. CDR3 size: 13 residues. CDR1 and CDR2 from the germline V gene are SEHNR and FQNEAQ (reference sequence). V was cut by 1 base and J by 8 bases, with 10 bases left in between. CDR3 coding DNA: TGTGCCAGCAGCTTAGGCGCCCCTCCTACGCAGTATTTT. This encodes CASSLGAPPTQYF.

This clone occurred a few times. The chain carries TRBV27 and TRBJ2-2; 14 bases fit TRBD2. The CDR3 is 21 amino acids. CDR1 and CDR2 from the germline V gene are MNHEY and SMNVEV (reference sequence). Losses at the gene ends were 2 bases for V and 0 bases for J; bases not matched to a gene: 11. CDR3 coding DNA: TGTGCCAGCAGTTTAATAACGCCGGGACTAGCGGGGGATACGAACACCGGGGAGCTGTTTTTT. Translating it yields CASSLITPGLAGDTNTGELFF.

As for this clone: A read error may account for a junction end that differs from germline. The chain employs TRBV5-4 and TRBJ1-6; maybe TRBD1 (6 bases). Germline loops: CDR1 SGHNT, CDR2 YYREEE (reference sequence). This CDR3 is 14 amino acids long. The DNA for the CDR3 is TGTGCCAGCAGCTTCCCGGACAGTTATTCCCCCCCCCACTTT. Encoded protein: CASSFPDSYSPPHF.

This clone has a single count. The chain has TRBV10-1 and TRBJ2-3, with 10 nucleotides matching TRBD2. Germline CDR1 reads WNHNN; CDR2 reads SYGVQD (reference sequence). Germline trimming cut 2 bases from V and 2 bases from J; bases unmatched to any gene: 1. CDR3 length: 15 amino acids. The CDR3 DNA is TGCGCCAGCAGTGAGAGCGGGGGGGCCACAGATACGCAGTATTTT. Protein product: CASSESGGATDTQYF.

This chain uses TRBV27 with TRBJ2-5; 13 nucleotides agree with TRBD2. Germline V gene data show CDR1 as MNHEY and CDR2 as SMNVEV (reference sequence). The trim removed 8 bases at V and 10 bases at J, leaving 7 bases unmatched. The CDR3 is 13 residues long. CDR3 amino acids: CASRWTSGSDQYF. Written as DNA, the CDR3 is TGTGCCAGCCGATGGACTAGCGGGAGCGACCAGTACTTC.

The chain is built from TRBV11-2 and TRBJ1-3; possibly TRBD1 for D (6 bases). This CDR3 has 17 residues. Trimming pared 4 bases from V and 2 bases from J, leaving 18 bases between. From germline, CDR1 is SGHAT and CDR2 FQNNGV. CDR3 loop: CASSSLGPGGPGNTIYF. CDR3 bases: TGTGCCAGCAGCTCTCTCGGGCCGGGGGGGCCTGGAAACACCATATATTTT. Variable domain in full (rest from reference TRBV11-2 and TRBJ1-3): EAGVAQSPRYKIIEKRQSVAFWCNPISGHATLYWYQQILGQGPKLLIQFQNNGVVDDSQLPKDRFSAERLKGVDSTLKIQPAKLEDSAVYLCASSSLGPGGPGNTIYFGEGSWLTVV.

This sequence joins TRBV16 and TRBJ1-6, with D tentatively TRBD1 (5 bases). CDR1 is KGHSY and CDR2 is FQNENV in the germline V gene. The V end was cut by 4 bases, the J end by 9 bases, with 10 bases between. The CDR3 is made up of 13 amino acids. This chain's CDR3 is CASSPTGLSPLHF. The CDR3 nucleotides read TGTGCCAGCAGCCCCACAGGTCTTTCACCCCTCCACTTT.

The V call is TRBV5-4, the J call TRBJ1-2; 7 bases are a match to TRBD1. Unmatched junction bases numbered 6, after V lost 4 bases and J lost 3 bases. Germline V gene data show CDR1 as SGHNT and CDR2 as YYREEE (reference sequence). The CDR3 spans 14 residues. In DNA form, the CDR3 reads TGTGCCAGCAGCGCCTGGACAGGATACTATGGCTACACCTTC. It translates to CASSAWTGYYGYTF.

In the case of this clone: A junction boundary mismatches the germline segment, possibly from a read error. This CDR3 is CASTISGTDPPNF. Written as DNA, the CDR3 is TGTGCCAGCACCATATCCGGGACAGATCCCCCCAACTTC. The chain combines TRBV6-1 with TRBJ1-2; 7 nucleotides agree with TRBD1. There are 13 residues in the CDR3. Germline V lookup: CDR1 MNHNS, CDR2 SASEGT.

This sequence joins TRBV4-1 and TRBJ1-1; 8 bases map to TRBD1. V trimming: 4 bases; J trimming: 5 bases; junction bases outside the gene matches: 3. CDR1 and CDR2 (germline): MGHRA, YSYEKL. CDR3 size: 13 residues. The chain's CDR3 is CASSRDRWTEAFF. CDR3 nucleotide sequence: TGCGCCAGCAGCCGGGACAGGTGGACTGAAGCTTTCTTT.

The gene calls are TRBV19 and TRBJ2-2; 11 positions agree with TRBD2. The CDR3 is made up of 16 amino acids. CDR1 LNHDA and CDR2 SQIVND come from the germline V gene (reference sequence). Trimming at V came to 3 bases and at J to 6 bases, leaving 6 bases not matched to a gene. CDR3 sequence (DNA): TGTGCCAGTAGTATCCCCCCACTAGCGGGAGCCGGGGAGCTGTTTTTT. It is translated as CASSIPPLAGAGELFF.

This clone was seen a few times. The chain uses TRBV2 and TRBJ2-7; tentatively, D is TRBD1 (5 bases). The CDR3 is 13 residues long. Germline V gene data show CDR1 as SNHLY and CDR2 as FYNNEI. V lost 5 bases and J 5 bases, leaving 13 bases between the germline ends. Here the CDR3 reads CASSSLLRDEQYF. CDR3 DNA sequence: TGTGCCAGCAGTTCGTTACTCAGGGACGAGCAGTACTTC.

The chain joins TRBV6-4 to TRBJ1-5; D unclear. Trimming pared 0 bases from V and 7 bases from J, leaving 13 bases between. Germline V gene data show CDR1 as MRHNA and CDR2 as SNTAGT. The CDR3 loop spans 15 amino acids. CDR3 region: CASSDSEGCPQPQHF. CDR3 nucleotide sequence: TGTGCCAGCAGTGACTCGGAGGGTTGCCCCCAGCCCCAGCATTTT.

The chain has TRBV10-1 and TRBJ2-3; 8 bases line up with TRBD1. Germline loops: CDR1 WNHNN, CDR2 SYGVQD (reference sequence). The junction had 6 bases not matched to a gene; V was cut back by 3 bases and J by 7 bases. There are 14 residues in the CDR3. CDR3: CASSDSDRANTQYF. The CDR3 bases are TGCGCCAGCAGTGATTCGGACAGGGCGAATACGCAGTATTTT.

The genes are TRBV5-1 and TRBJ2-3, with a possible D match to TRBD1 (6 bases). V dropped 1 base and J dropped 1 base, with 13 bases sitting between them. Germline V CDR1 and CDR2: SGHRS, YFSETQ. The CDR3 runs 16 residues. The CDR3 region has the DNA TGCGCCAGCAGCTTGATGGGGGCTTCACGCACAGATACGCAGTATTTT. This sequence encodes CASSLMGASRTDTQYF.

The chain recombines TRBV6-1 with TRBJ2-7, with unresolved D. Germline lookup yields CDR1 MNHNS and CDR2 SASEGT. The CDR3 is 13 amino acids. V was clipped by 1 base and J by 9 bases, with 13 bases between them. CDR3 sequence: CASSEGPQQRQYF. The CDR3 coding sequence is TGTGCCAGCAGTGAAGGTCCCCAGCAGCGGCAGTACTTC.

This chain connects TRBV6-6 to TRBJ2-7, with a tentative D call TRBD2 (5 bases). Germline CDR1 and CDR2: MNHNY and SVGAGI (reference sequence). The CDR3 sequence is 14 residues long. V was clipped by 0 bases and J by 6 bases, with 12 bases between them. The chain's CDR3 is CASSYSNTGSEQYF. The CDR3 region has the DNA TGTGCCAGCAGTTACTCGAACACGGGGAGCGAGCAGTACTTC.

The chain couples TRBV5-1 to TRBJ1-2; TRBD1 aligns across 11 bases. Germline V gene data show CDR1 as SGHRS and CDR2 as YFSETQ. The CDR3 is 14 amino acids. J was trimmed by 7 bases and V by 4 bases; bases with no gene match: 6. CDR3 region: CASSIGQGAFGYTF. CDR3 DNA sequence: TGCGCCAGCAGCATAGGACAGGGGGCTTTTGGCTACACCTTC.